This T cell receptor (beta chain) was sequenced during a study of T cell responses to AZD1222 COVID-19 vaccine. Study-level results: Mapped onto spike, vaccine-associated CD4 TCRs spanned it and were dominant at 160-218 and 743-854. In all cases, repertoires were sampled only after the peak T cell response.

As to this clone: The target antigen is unknown.

Second-dose intervals of approximately 4 or approximately 12 weeks were pooled. Some clones are missing from TCRdb's copy, which holds only in-frame ones; the method was immunoSEQ multiplex PCR. This table holds some 79,000 clones, 80% to 90% found once. The CDR3 covers 14 residues. Germline V lookup: CDR1 SGHDT, CDR2 YYEEEE. Trimming removed 2 bases at V and 0 bases at J, with 8 bases between. This TCR was recovered from an adult who received the AZD1222 COVID-19 vaccine. The sample in question was peripheral blood, obtained 28 days after the second AZD1222 dose. The chain carries TRBV5-6 and TRBJ1-2; D not certain. The DNA for the CDR3 is TGTGCCAGCAGCTTACGGGAAGCTAACTATGGCTACACCTTC. It encodes CASSLREANYGYTF.